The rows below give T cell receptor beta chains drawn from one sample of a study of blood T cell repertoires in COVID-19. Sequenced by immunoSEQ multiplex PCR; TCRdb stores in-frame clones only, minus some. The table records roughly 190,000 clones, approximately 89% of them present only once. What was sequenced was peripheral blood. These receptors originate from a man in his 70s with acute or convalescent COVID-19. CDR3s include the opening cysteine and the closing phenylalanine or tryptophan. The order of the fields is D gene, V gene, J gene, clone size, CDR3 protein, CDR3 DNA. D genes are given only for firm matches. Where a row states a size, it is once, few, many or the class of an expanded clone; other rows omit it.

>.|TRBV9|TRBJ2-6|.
CASSAGHLSGANVLTF
TGTGCCAGCAGCGCCGGACATCTCTCTGGGGCCAACGTCCTGACTTTC
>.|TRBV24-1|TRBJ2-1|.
CATTSEAGEQFF
TGTGCCACTACCAGTGAGGCGGGTGAGCAGTTCTTC
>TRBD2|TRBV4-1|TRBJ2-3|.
CASSQRLAGGHTQYF
TGCGCCAGCAGCCAACGACTAGCGGGGGGGCATACGCAGTATTTT
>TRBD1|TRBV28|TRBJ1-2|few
CASSSGQLNYGYTF
TGTGCCAGCAGTTCGGGACAGTTAAACTATGGCTACACCTTC
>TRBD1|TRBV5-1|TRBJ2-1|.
CASSVDRGGHNEQFF
TGCGCCAGCAGCGTAGACAGGGGGGGTCACAATGAGCAGTTCTTC
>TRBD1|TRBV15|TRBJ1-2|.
CATSRDRYRGHYGYTF
TGTGCCACCAGCAGAGATAGGTACAGGGGGCACTATGGCTACACCTTC
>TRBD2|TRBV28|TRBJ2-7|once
CASSGTSGSLSYEQYF
TGTGCCAGCAGTGGGACTAGCGGGAGTCTCTCCTACGAGCAGTACTTC
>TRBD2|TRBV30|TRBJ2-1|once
CAWRLAAGREQFF
TGTGCCTGGCGACTAGCGGCAGGCAGGGAGCAGTTCTTC
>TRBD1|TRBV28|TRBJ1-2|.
CASSPWGRQGVWYGYTF
TGTGCCAGCAGTCCCTGGGGTCGACAGGGGGTGTGGTATGGCTACACCTTC
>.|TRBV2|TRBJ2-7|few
CASSTSGLLSGYEQYF
TGTGCCAGCAGTACTTCCGGACTCCTTTCGGGATACGAGCAGTACTTC
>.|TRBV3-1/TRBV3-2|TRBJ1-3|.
CASSPPGYSGNTIYF
TGTGCCAGCAGCCCTCCAGGGTACTCTGGAAACACCATATATTTT
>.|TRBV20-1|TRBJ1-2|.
CSASFGGAGANYGYTF
TGCAGTGCTAGTTTTGGGGGCGCGGGAGCTAACTATGGCTACACCTTC
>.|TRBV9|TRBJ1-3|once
CASSVPGHLNF
TGTGCCAGCAGCGTACCGGGACACCTAAATTTT
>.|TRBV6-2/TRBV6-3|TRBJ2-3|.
CASSWGRDTQYF
TGTGCCAGCAGTTGGGGGAGGGATACGCAGTATTTT
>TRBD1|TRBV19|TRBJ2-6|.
CASTPSGTGPNVLTF
TGTGCCAGTACCCCATCCGGGACAGGGCCCAACGTCCTGACTTTC